This paragraph reports one TCR beta chain. These data are taken from a study of blood T cell repertoires in COVID-19. At the level of the study: Researchers got acute and convalescent COVID-19 samples from the United States, Italy and Spain. Nucleic acid was either cDNA or gDNA, and it came from T cells, B-cell-depleted T cells, or PBMCs.

As processed by the authors: From reference gene primer amplification, estimates of nucleated cell counts were derived. Libraries were prepared by immunoSEQ multiplex PCR; TCRdb keeps only in-frame clonotypes and omits some of them. V, J and clone size reflect that table, while D and trimming were determined from the DNA. This sample carries just over 250,000 clones, about 87% of them seen once, and the ten largest clones take 2% to 2.5%. The J segment lost 5 bases and the V segment lost 5 bases, leaving 7 bases of the junction unmatched. CDR3 length: 14 amino acids. Germline-derived CDR1 and CDR2 are MDHEN and SYDVKM.

This TCR came from a woman in her 50s with acute or convalescent COVID-19. This chain connects TRBV28 to TRBJ1-1, with 8 bases fitting TRBD1. The sample consisted of peripheral blood. The CDR3 here is CASSDRGSDTEAFF. CDR3 in DNA: TGTGCCAGCAGTGACAGGGGATCGGATACTGAAGCTTTCTTT.